The clone carrying this T cell receptor (beta chain) showed up just once. An oligo carrying a UMI was ligated to the cDNA 3' end. First-round PCR used three to five cycles and beta primers RC1.1 and RC1.2 covering TRBC1 and TRBC2. TCRdb re-called the UMI-ligation and nested PCR reads with MiXCR, one entry per CDR3 protein. The table lists 25,000 to 35,000 distinct CDR3 sequences, approximately 10% of them singletons, with approximately 8.7% in the top ten. The sample belongs to a study of quantifying T cell responses using KT2 cells. For the study at large: cDNA was made from DNase-treated RNA using alpha and beta constant primers. A predetermined fluorescence threshold ended the second PCR, run as a qPCR.

The CDR3 runs 15 residues. The V and J ends lost 2 bases and 0 bases, in that order; junction bases with no gene match: 0. The V gene's germline CDR1 is SEHNR and CDR2 FQNEAQ (reference sequence). Unfractionated PBMC were spiked with known numbers of KT2 clone cells. This rearrangement joins TRBV7-9 to TRBJ2-1; 8 positions agree with TRBD2. What was sequenced was PBMCs spiked with cells of the T cell clone KT2. This receptor was obtained from a human donor. CDR3 in DNA: TGTGCCAGCAGCTTACTAGCGGGCTCCTACAATGAGCAGTTCTTC. Translating gives CASSLLAGSYNEQFF.